This TCR beta chain was recovered during a study of T-cell reconstitution after alpha-beta-depleted transplantation in children. Trimming pared 0 bases from V and 4 bases from J, leaving 21 bases between. Germline V CDR1 and CDR2: MNHEY, SVGAGI. This CDR3 region has 19 residues. The sample holds a few counts of this clonotype. What it binds is not known. General study results and limits: Several hundred graft clones that had expanded were reportedly the source of alpha-beta T cells about two months after transplant. Some patients' high day-60 TCRbeta diversity was traced to surviving recipient T cells and thymic progenitors. After one year, T-cell counts and TCRbeta diversity mostly came from new T cells.

A TCRbeta library incorporating unique molecular identifiers was prepared. TCRdb fed the PCR reads into MiXCR, producing one record per CDR3 protein. Of about 420,000 distinct CDR3 sequences in the sample, about 16% were seen once. This clonotype originated in a boy under two years old who had a stem cell transplant for Wiskott-Aldrich syndrome, so the T cells may come from the graft donor. The sample here was PBMCs, mostly from graft donor cells, taken 360 days after TCRalphabeta/CD19-depleted stem cell transplant. The J gene is TRBJ2-2, the V gene TRBV6-5; no clear D gene. The CDR3 is CASSYSKGFPFWSTGELFF. For the CDR3, the DNA is TGTGCCAGCAGTTACTCGAAGGGATTCCCCTTTTGGAGCACCGGGGAGCTGTTTTTT.